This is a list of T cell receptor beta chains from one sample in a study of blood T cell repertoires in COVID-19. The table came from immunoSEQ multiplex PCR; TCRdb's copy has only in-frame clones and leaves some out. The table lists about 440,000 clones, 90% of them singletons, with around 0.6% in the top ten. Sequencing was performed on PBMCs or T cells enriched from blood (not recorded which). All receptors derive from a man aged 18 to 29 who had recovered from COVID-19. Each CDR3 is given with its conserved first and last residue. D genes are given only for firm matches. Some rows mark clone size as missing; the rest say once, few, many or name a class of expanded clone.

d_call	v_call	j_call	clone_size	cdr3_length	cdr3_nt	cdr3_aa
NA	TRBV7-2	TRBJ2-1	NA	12	TGTGCCAGCAGCTTCGGGGAGGCTGAGCAGTTCTTC	CASSFGEAEQFF
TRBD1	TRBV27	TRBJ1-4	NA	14	TGTGCCAGCAGTCTAAGGGGGCTTAGGGAAAAACTGTTTTTT	CASSLRGLREKLFF
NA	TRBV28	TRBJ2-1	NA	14	TGTGCCAGCATCCCGCGAGGCTCGGGTTATGAGCAGTTCTTC	CASIPRGSGYEQFF
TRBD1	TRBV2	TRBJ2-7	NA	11	TGTGCCAGCAGTCCGGAGACAGGGAAGTACTTC	CASSPETGKYF
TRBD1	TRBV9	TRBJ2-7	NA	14	TGTGCCAGCAGCGTCGGACAGGGCCCCTACGAGCAGTACTTC	CASSVGQGPYEQYF
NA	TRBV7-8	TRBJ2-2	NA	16	TGTGCCAGCAGCCGGATAGCGGACCCGAACACCGGGGAGCTGTTTTTT	CASSRIADPNTGELFF
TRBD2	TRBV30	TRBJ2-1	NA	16	TGTGCCTGGAGTGTACTCGGGAGGGCCCTCTACAATGAGCAGTTCTTC	CAWSVLGRALYNEQFF
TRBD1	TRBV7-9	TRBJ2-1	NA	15	TGTGCCAGCAGCTATAACCGGGACAGGGATGGGGAGCAGTTCTTC	CASSYNRDRDGEQFF
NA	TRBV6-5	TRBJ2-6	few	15	TGTGCCAGCAGCATCAGTTACTCTGGGGCCAACGTCCTGACTTTC	CASSISYSGANVLTF
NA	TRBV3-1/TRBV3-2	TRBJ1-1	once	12	TGTGCCAGCAGCCAGGGCCACACTGAAGCTTTCTTT	CASSQGHTEAFF
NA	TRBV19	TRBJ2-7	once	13	TGTGCCTCTTTGGGAGGTCCCACCTACGAGCAGTACTTC	CASLGGPTYEQYF
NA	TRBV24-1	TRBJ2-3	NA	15	TGTGCCACCAGTGACCCGAGCGGGAGCACAGATACGCAGTATTTT	CATSDPSGSTDTQYF
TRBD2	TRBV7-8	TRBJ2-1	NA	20	TGTGCCAGCAGCTCATTAGGGGCTAGCGGGAGTGGGAGCTCCTACAATGAGCAGTTCTTC	CASSSLGASGSGSSYNEQFF
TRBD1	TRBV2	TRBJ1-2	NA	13	TGTGCCAGCAGGGGGGACAGGGACCACGGCTACACCTTC	CASRGDRDHGYTF
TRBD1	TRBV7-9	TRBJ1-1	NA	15	TGTGCCAGCAGCTCCGACAGGGTGGTAGGCACTGAAGCTTTCTTT	CASSSDRVVGTEAFF
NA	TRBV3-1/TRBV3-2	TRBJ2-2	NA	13	TGTGCCAGCAGCCAAGTAGAGGCCGGGGAGCTGTTTTTT	CASSQVEAGELFF
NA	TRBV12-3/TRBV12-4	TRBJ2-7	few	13	TGTGCCAGCAGGGGGGACACGACCTACGAGCAGTACTTC	CASRGDTTYEQYF
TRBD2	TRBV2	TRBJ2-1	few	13	TGTGCCAGTACGACTAGCGGTGGCGATGAGCAGTTCTTC	CASTTSGGDEQFF
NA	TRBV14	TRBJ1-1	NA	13	TGTGCCAGCAGCCATCACTCGGGTACTGAAGCTTTCTTT	CASSHHSGTEAFF
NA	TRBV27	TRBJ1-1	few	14	TGTGCCAGCAGCACTCAGGTGATGAACACTGAAGCTTTCTTT	CASSTQVMNTEAFF
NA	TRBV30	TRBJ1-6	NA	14	TGTGCCGGAAGACAAGGAAAATATAATTCACCCCTCCACTTT	CAGRQGKYNSPLHF
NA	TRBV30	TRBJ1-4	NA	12	TGTGCCTGGAGTGTACGGGTGAAAAAACTGTTTTTT	CAWSVRVKKLFF
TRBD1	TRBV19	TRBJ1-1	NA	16	TGTGCCAGCACAACCGGGACAGAGGTTATGAACACTGAAGCTTTCTTT	CASTTGTEVMNTEAFF
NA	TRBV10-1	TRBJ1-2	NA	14	TGCGCGCAACCCGGTGGTTTTGCTAACTATGGCTACACCTTC	CAQPGGFANYGYTF
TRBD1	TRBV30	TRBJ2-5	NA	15	TGTGCCTGGACCCCGACAGGGGGCTCAGGAGAGACCCAGTACTTC	CAWTPTGGSGETQYF
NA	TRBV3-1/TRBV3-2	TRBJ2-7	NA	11	TGTGCCAGCAGCCAAGCGGGCGAGCAGTACTTC	CASSQAGEQYF
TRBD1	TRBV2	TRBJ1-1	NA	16	TGTGCCAGCAGTGGGACCAAGACAGGGGTGGCCACTGAAGCTTTCTTT	CASSGTKTGVATEAFF
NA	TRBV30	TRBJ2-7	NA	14	TGTGCCTGGAGTGTACGGGCAGGGGACTACGAGCAGTACTTC	CAWSVRAGDYEQYF
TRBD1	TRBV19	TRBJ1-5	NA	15	TGTGCCAGTAGTATAGACACAGGGGAATATCAGCCCCAGCATTTT	CASSIDTGEYQPQHF
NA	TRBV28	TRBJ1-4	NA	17	TGTGCCAGCAGTTTCACAACAGGGTCCCGTGCTAATGAAAAACTGTTTTTT	CASSFTTGSRANEKLFF
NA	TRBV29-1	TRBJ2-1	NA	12	TGCAGCGTTGCACTGCCCTACAATGAGCAGTTCTTC	CSVALPYNEQFF
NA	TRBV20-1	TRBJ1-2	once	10	TGCAGTGCTTCGAGTGATGGCTACACCTTC	CSASSDGYTF
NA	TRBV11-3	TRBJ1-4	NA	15	TGTGCCAGCAGCCCCTGGGGGGGGAAGAATGAAAAACTGTTTTTT	CASSPWGGKNEKLFF
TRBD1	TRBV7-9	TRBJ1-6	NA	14	TGTGCCAGCAGCGTTAAGACAGGGAGTTCACCCCTCCACTTT	CASSVKTGSSPLHF
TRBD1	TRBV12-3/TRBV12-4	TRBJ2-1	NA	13	TGTGCCAGCAGTTTTAACAGGGGTAATGAGCAGTTCTTC	CASSFNRGNEQFF
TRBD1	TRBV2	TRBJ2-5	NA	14	TGTGCCAGCAGTGAAGCCGGGACAGGGGAGACCCAGTACTTC	CASSEAGTGETQYF
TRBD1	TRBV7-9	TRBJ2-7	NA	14	TGTGCCAGCAGCTTATCCCGGACAGGGGTTGAGCAGTACTTC	CASSLSRTGVEQYF
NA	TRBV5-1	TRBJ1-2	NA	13	TGCGCCAGCAGCTTAGGGCAGCGGGATGGCTACACCTTC	CASSLGQRDGYTF
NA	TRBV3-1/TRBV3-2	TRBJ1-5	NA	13	TGTGCCAGCAGCTTTGAGGGTTCGTCGCCCCAGCATTTT	CASSFEGSSPQHF
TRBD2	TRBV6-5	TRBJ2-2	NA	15	TGTGCCAGCAAAAAAGGGCGGGAGACCACCGGGGAGCTGTTTTTT	CASKKGRETTGELFF
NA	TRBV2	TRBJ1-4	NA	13	TGTGCCAGCAGTGGGAACAGTATTGAAAAACTGTTTTTT	CASSGNSIEKLFF
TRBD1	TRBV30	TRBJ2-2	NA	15	TGTGCCTGGAGGAGGACAGGGGTTTACACCGGGGAGCTGTTTTTT	CAWRRTGVYTGELFF
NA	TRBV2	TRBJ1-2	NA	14	TGTGCCAGCTCGTTACAGGGATCTGACTATGGCTACACCTTC	CASSLQGSDYGYTF
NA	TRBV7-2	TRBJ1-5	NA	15	TGTGCCAGCAGCTTGGGGAGTCCTAGCAATCAGCCCCAGCATTTT	CASSLGSPSNQPQHF
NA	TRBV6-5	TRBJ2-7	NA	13	TGTGCCAGCACATACAGCGGAGCCTACGAGCAGTACTTC	CASTYSGAYEQYF
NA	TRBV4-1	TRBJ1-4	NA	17	TGCGCCAGCAGCCAAGATCAGTGGACAGCGACTAATGAAAAACTGTTTTTT	CASSQDQWTATNEKLFF
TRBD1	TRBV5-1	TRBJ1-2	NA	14	TGCGCCAGCAGCTTACAGGGGTCTAACTATGGCTACACCTTC	CASSLQGSNYGYTF
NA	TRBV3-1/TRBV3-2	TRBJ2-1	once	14	TGTGCCAGCAGCCAAGGGTGGCTAGACAATGAGCAGTTCTTC	CASSQGWLDNEQFF
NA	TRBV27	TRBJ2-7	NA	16	TGTGCCAGCAGTTTAGGTCTTTATGAAGGGAGATACGAGCAGTACTTC	CASSLGLYEGRYEQYF
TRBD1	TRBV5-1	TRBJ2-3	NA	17	TGCGCCAGCAGACGGACAGGGGGCCCATCCGGCACAGATACGCAGTATTTT	CASRRTGGPSGTDTQYF
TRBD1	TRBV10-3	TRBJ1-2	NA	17	TGTGCCATCAGTGATGACAGGGCCAGAGGGGTACCCTATGGCTACACCTTC	CAISDDRARGVPYGYTF
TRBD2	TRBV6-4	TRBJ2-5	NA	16	TGTGCCAGCAGTGCCTCTATTAGCGGGAGTCGGGAGACCCAGTACTTC	CASSASISGSRETQYF
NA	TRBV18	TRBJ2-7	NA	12	TGTGCCAGCTCCTTCACAGGCTGGGAGCAGTACTTC	CASSFTGWEQYF
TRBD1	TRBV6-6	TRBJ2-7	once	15	TGTGCCAGCAGTTCCGGACAGGGCCTCTCCTACGAGCAGTACTTC	CASSSGQGLSYEQYF
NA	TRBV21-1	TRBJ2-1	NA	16	TGTGCCAGCAGCAAAGGAAGCGGGGGGCCTCTTAATGAGCAGTTCTTC	CASSKGSGGPLNEQFF